The clone carrying this TCR beta chain appeared many times. TCR beta CDR3 regions were amplified from RNA transcripts. Primed by the HTBI set, a first-round RT-PCR was run on the TCR CDR3. TCRdb re-called the multiplex PCR reads through MiXCR, storing one row per CDR3 protein. The top ten clones hold approximately 9.9% of a sample with 300,000 to 400,000 distinct CDR3 sequences, approximately 14% of them seen once. The data stem from a study of T cells in Graves' hyperthyroidism and ophthalmopathy. Germline V gene data show CDR1 as MNHEY and CDR2 as SMNVEV (reference sequence). The length of the CDR3 is 16 residues. The V and J ends lost 2 bases and 6 bases, in that order; junction bases with no gene match: 0. Graves' hyperthyroidism was deemed stable absent ophthalmopathy progression within 18 months. Hyperthyroidism was newly diagnosed in patients aged 18 to 65 (duration under 2 months).

This receptor was obtained from a woman aged 55 to 70 with Graves' hyperthyroidism. Sample: blood. The chain combines TRBV27 with TRBJ2-2; 16 positions agree with TRBD2. The CDR3 nucleotides are TGTGCCAGCAGTTTAGGGACTAGCGGGAGGGCCGGGGAGCTGTTTTTT. Amino acid sequence: CASSLGTSGRAGELFF.